Presented here are 28 T cell receptor beta chains from one specimen sequenced in a study of identical twins. TCRdb passed the 5' RACE reads through MiXCR, listing each CDR3 protein once. The sample has hundreds of thousands of distinct CDR3 sequences, roughly a tenth seen once. Sequencing was performed on memory (CD45RO+) T cells sorted from blood. These TCRs come from a woman younger than 35 in good health.

The genes are TRBV11-2 and TRBJ1-2, with D perhaps matching TRBD1 (6 bases). Per germline, CDR1 SGHAT and CDR2 FQNNGV. V lost 4 bases, J lost 7 bases, and 16 bases lay in between. This CDR3 has 14 amino acids. The CDR3 DNA is TGTGCCAGCAGCTCGGCGCGGGCAGGGGTTGGCTACACCTTC. Its translation is CASSSARAGVGYTF.

The rearrangement uses TRBV20-1 and TRBJ2-3, with D perhaps TRBD1 (6 bases). The germline gives CDR1 DFQATT, CDR2 SNEGSKA (reference sequence). V lost 0 bases and J lost 3, with 13 bases in between. The CDR3 length is 15 residues. The CDR3 DNA reads as TGCAGTGCTAGAGATTGGGGGCATCAAACAGATACGCAGTATTTT. It is translated as CSARDWGHQTDTQYF.

This clonotype was picked up a small number of times. V gene TRBV19 combines with J gene TRBJ2-1; D might be TRBD1 (5 bases). This CDR3 is built from 14 residues. Germline CDR1 and CDR2: LNHDA and SQIVND (reference sequence). Between the trimmed V and J ends, which lost 7 bases and 2 bases, there was a span of 12 bases. This CDR3 reads CASTRDSTYNEQFF. The DNA of the CDR3 is TGTGCCAGTACCCGCGACAGTACCTACAATGAGCAGTTCTTC.

V gene TRBV10-3 combines with J gene TRBJ2-1; maybe TRBD1 (5 bases). This CDR3 contains 14 residues. Trimming removed 4 bases at V and 6 bases at J, with 13 bases between. Per germline, CDR1 ENHRY and CDR2 SYGVKD. CDR3 protein: CAISGTTGLNEQFF. The CDR3 nucleotides are TGTGCCATCAGTGGGACAACAGGCCTCAATGAGCAGTTCTTC.

At least ten counts were recorded for this clonotype. This sequence joins TRBV6-1 and TRBJ1-5; 10 bases map to TRBD1. V was clipped by 4 bases and J by 10 bases; unmatched bases: 7. CDR3 size: 14 residues. Germline CDR1 is MNHNS and CDR2 is SASEGT. The CDR3 reads CASSAGTGVSPQHF. The CDR3 DNA reads as TGTGCCAGCAGTGCCGGGACAGGGGTATCCCCCCAGCATTTT.

The chain has TRBV7-2 and TRBJ1-4, with D tentatively TRBD1 (5 bases). The germline V gene has CDR1 SGHTA and CDR2 FQGNSA. The CDR3 consists of 14 residues. Trimming stripped 5 bases from V and 8 bases from J, with 15 bases between. The CDR3 loop is CASSPPGLQEKLFF. DNA of the CDR3: TGTGCCAGCAGCCCTCCGGGGCTACAGGAAAAACTGTTTTTT.

This clonotype was picked up a small number of times. V usage is TRBV7-3 and J usage is TRBJ2-1; 7 bases are a match to TRBD1. J lost 3 bases, V lost 4 bases, and 6 bases had no gene match. Germline CDR1 reads SGHTA; CDR2 reads FQGTGA. The CDR3 length is 15 residues. CDR3 region: CASSSQGLIYNEQFF. CDR3 nucleotides: TGTGCCAGCAGCTCACAGGGGCTTATCTACAATGAGCAGTTCTTC.

The chain carries TRBV19 and TRBJ2-6; D gene unclear. V lost 1 base and J lost 2, with 12 bases in between. From germline, CDR1 is LNHDA and CDR2 SQIVND (reference sequence). The CDR3 runs to 17 residues. DNA for the CDR3: TGTGCCAGTAGTATAGGGACCTTAACGACTGGGGCCAACGTCCTGACTTTC. Protein: CASSIGTLTTGANVLTF.

The chain couples TRBV30 to TRBJ2-7; 7 bases agree with TRBD1. V gave up 5 bases and J gave up 0 bases; unmatched junction bases: 1. The CDR3 runs 12 residues. Germline V gene sequence: CDR1 GTSNPN, CDR2 SVGIG (reference sequence). CDR3 amino acids: CAWDRDSYEQYF. The CDR3 DNA is TGTGCCTGGGACAGGGACTCCTACGAGCAGTACTTC.

This clonotype was seen repeatedly, ten times or more. This chain links TRBV3-1 with TRBJ2-2; D might be TRBD1 or TRBD2, each matching 6 bases. With 3 bases removed from V and 8 bases from J, the gap between germline ends came to 16 bases. There are 15 residues in the CDR3. Looked up from germline, CDR1 is LGHDT and CDR2 is YNNKEL (reference sequence). CDR3 sequence (DNA): TGTGCCAGCAGCCACGGACGGGGGCCGAGAGGGGAGCTGTTTTTT. Its translation: CASSHGRGPRGELFF.

The V and J genes are TRBV5-6 and TRBJ2-7, with unresolved D. Per germline, CDR1 SGHDT and CDR2 YYEEEE. The CDR3 spans 13 residues. Trimming took 4 bases from V and 6 from J, leaving 14 bases between them. In DNA, the CDR3 is TGTGCCAGCAGCCCCGACCGCCTCTGCGAGCAGTACTTC. Protein product: CASSPDRLCEQYF.

The V call is TRBV27, the J call TRBJ1-1, with D perhaps matching TRBD1 (5 bases). CDR3 size: 13 residues. Germline V lookup: CDR1 MNHEY, CDR2 SMNVEV (reference sequence). V lost 6 bases to trimming and J lost 5 bases, with 13 bases between them. The CDR3 here is CASRPWGGTEAFF. In DNA form, the CDR3 reads TGTGCCAGCAGGCCATGGGGGGGTACTGAAGCTTTCTTT.

In the case of this clonotype: Its ends do not fully match the called genes, so a read error is possible. The rearrangement uses TRBV25-1 and TRBJ2-7; TRBD1 aligns across 8 bases. The CDR3 contains 15 residues. The V gene's germline CDR1 is MGHDK and CDR2 SYGVNS. This CDR3 is CASPYRGQGSHEQYF. Here the CDR3 DNA reads TGTGCCAGCCCCTATAGAGGACAGGGCTCCCACGAGCAGTACTTC.

This clonotype has a handful of counts. The rearrangement uses TRBV11-3 and TRBJ1-1; the D gene is possibly TRBD1 (6 bases). The CDR3 contains 16 residues. The ends were cut back, 0 bases at V and 1 base at J, with 12 bases in the middle. Germline V gene lookup returns CDR1 SGHNT and CDR2 YENEEA. The CDR3 sequence: CASSLDGGGPNTEAFF. In nucleotides, the CDR3 is TGTGCCAGCAGCTTAGATGGTGGGGGGCCGAACACTGAAGCTTTCTTT.

This clonotype was counted many times. The V call is TRBV11-3, the J call TRBJ2-1; no firm D call. Germline values: CDR1 SGHNT, CDR2 YENEEA. The V end was cut by 4 bases, the J end by 6 bases, with 13 bases between. The CDR3 spans 14 residues. In nucleotides, the CDR3 is TGTGCCAGCAGCTCGACAACGCATCTCAATGAGCAGTTCTTC. This codes for CASSSTTHLNEQFF. The whole variable domain, filled in from reference TRBV11-3 and TRBJ2-1, reads EAGVVQSPRYKIIEKKQPVAFWCNPISGHNTLYWYLQNLGQGPELLIRYENEEAVDDSQLPKDRFSAERLKGVDSTLKIQPAELGDSAVYLCASSSTTHLNEQFFGPGTRLTVL.

This clonotype showed up just a few times. The rearrangement joins TRBV29-1 to TRBJ2-3, with D unclear. CDR1 is SQVTM and CDR2 is ANQGSEA in the germline V gene. The CDR3 loop spans 12 amino acids. V was pared by 3 bases and J by 4 bases, with 8 bases between. The CDR3, as DNA: TGCAGCGTTGAGGAAGGGTCAGATACGCAGTATTTT. Protein sequence: CSVEEGSDTQYF.

The table lists this clonotype with many counts. V gene TRBV7-2 combines with J gene TRBJ2-5; no clear D gene. The CDR3 spans 12 residues. Trimming removed 5 bases at V and 2 bases at J, with 6 bases between. The germline gives CDR1 SGHTA, CDR2 FQGNSA. The CDR3 loop is CASSMNQETQYF. In nucleotides, the CDR3 is TGTGCCAGCAGCATGAATCAAGAGACCCAGTACTTC.

This clonotype was seen ten or more times. The rearrangement uses TRBV5-6 and TRBJ2-1; TRBD1 might be the D (5 bases). The germline V gene has CDR1 SGHDT and CDR2 YYEEEE. The CDR3 spans 14 residues. V shed 4 bases and J shed 12 bases, with 20 bases lying between them. CDR3 coding DNA: TGTGCCAGCAGCAAAGTGACGTTAGGGGCGGTGCAGTTCTTC. Amino acid sequence: CASSKVTLGAVQFF.

The V gene is TRBV9, the J gene TRBJ2-3; 8 bases line up with TRBD2. Germline CDR1 SGDLS, CDR2 YYNGEE. With 0 bases clipped from V and 2 bases from J, the junction kept 8 bases outside the gene matches. The CDR3 extends over 17 amino acids. The CDR3 DNA reads as TGTGCCAGCAGCGTAGAGGGCGGGGGGAGCTCCACAGATACGCAGTATTTT. This gives the protein CASSVEGGGSSTDTQYF. Full variable domain (missing parts from reference TRBV9 and TRBJ2-3): DSGVTQTPKHLITATGQRVTLRCSPRSGDLSVYWYQQSLDQGLQFLIQYYNGEERAKGNILERFSAQQFPDLHSELNLSSLELGDSALYFCASSVEGGGSSTDTQYFGPGTRLTVL.

This clonotype was seen at least ten times. CDR3 amino acids: CASSYDRPTDTQYF. CDR3 DNA: TGTGCCAGCAGTTACGATCGGCCCACAGATACGCAGTATTTT. The genes are TRBV12-3 or TRBV12-4 and TRBJ2-3; D call uncertain. V was cut by 4 bases and J by 2 bases, with 10 bases left in between. The CDR3 is 14 residues long.

This chain links TRBV10-3 with TRBJ2-3; 10 bases agree with TRBD2. The trim removed 4 bases at V and 5 bases at J, leaving 3 bases unmatched. This CDR3 is built from 14 residues. Germline CDR1 ENHRY, CDR2 SYGVKD. The CDR3 nucleotides are TGTGCCATCAGTGCCGGGACTAGCGTAGATACGCAGTATTTT. This sequence encodes CAISAGTSVDTQYF.

This clonotype was seen at least ten times. The chain carries TRBV20-1 and TRBJ1-2, with D uncertain. CDR1 is DFQATT, CDR2 SNEGSKA, per germline (reference sequence). The CDR3 runs to 13 residues. V lost 5 bases to trimming and J lost 1 base, with 11 bases between them. CDR3 in DNA: TGCAGTGCTTCCCGGACCGTTAACTATGGCTACACCTTC. Protein product: CSASRTVNYGYTF.

This rearrangement joins TRBV4-1 to TRBJ2-1; D ambiguous. The CDR3 is 14 amino acids. Trimming took off 1 base at V and 8 bases at J, with 12 bases between the two ends. Germline CDR1 MGHRA, CDR2 YSYEKL. CDR3 residues: CASSQGYPLHEQFF. The CDR3 region has the DNA TGCGCCAGCAGCCAAGGGTATCCCCTCCATGAGCAGTTCTTC.

This clonotype was picked up a small number of times. CDR3 protein: CASSKGFRDSNQPQHF. CDR3 sequence (DNA): TGTGCCAGCAGTAAAGGGTTCAGGGATAGCAATCAGCCCCAGCATTTT. The gene calls are TRBV12-3 or TRBV12-4 and TRBJ1-5, with D perhaps TRBD1 (5 bases). This CDR3 spans 16 amino acids. V was trimmed by 5 bases and J by 0 bases, leaving 14 bases between them.

This rearrangement joins TRBV20-1 to TRBJ1-2; unclear D gene. V was trimmed by 0 bases and J by 5 bases, leaving 13 bases between them. CDR1 is DFQATT and CDR2 is SNEGSKA in the germline V gene (reference sequence). CDR3 length equals 14 residues. Here the CDR3 reads CSAREVPPRYGYTF. The CDR3 nucleotides are TGCAGTGCTAGAGAGGTCCCCCCGAGGTATGGCTACACCTTC.

This rearrangement joins TRBV27 to TRBJ2-5, with 14 positions matching TRBD2. CDR3 size: 16 residues. Germline trimming cut 6 bases from V and 3 bases from J; bases unmatched to any gene: 6. Germline-derived CDR1 and CDR2 are MNHEY and SMNVEV (reference sequence). CDR3 sequence (DNA): TGTGCCAGCAGGGCCCGGGGACTAGCGGGGGAAGAGACCCAGTACTTC. This encodes CASRARGLAGEETQYF.

The chain couples TRBV10-3 to TRBJ2-5; TRBD1 matches 8 bases. The CDR3 spans 13 residues. Germline V gene lookup returns CDR1 ENHRY and CDR2 SYGVKD. V lost 6 bases to trimming and J lost 9 bases; unmatched junction nucleotides: 9. The chain's CDR3 is CAIRSGTGGSQYF. DNA of the CDR3: TGTGCCATCAGATCGGGGACAGGAGGGTCCCAGTACTTC.

This clonotype has only a few counts. The chain uses TRBV20-1 and TRBJ2-3, with D possibly matching TRBD2 (5 bases). V gave up 0 bases and J gave up 5 bases, with 15 bases separating them. The CDR3 runs 15 residues. The germline V gene has CDR1 DFQATT and CDR2 SNEGSKA (reference sequence). The DNA of the CDR3 is TGCAGTGCTAGAGACGCGGGCGTGGAAATAGATACGCAGTATTTT. It specifies CSARDAGVEIDTQYF.